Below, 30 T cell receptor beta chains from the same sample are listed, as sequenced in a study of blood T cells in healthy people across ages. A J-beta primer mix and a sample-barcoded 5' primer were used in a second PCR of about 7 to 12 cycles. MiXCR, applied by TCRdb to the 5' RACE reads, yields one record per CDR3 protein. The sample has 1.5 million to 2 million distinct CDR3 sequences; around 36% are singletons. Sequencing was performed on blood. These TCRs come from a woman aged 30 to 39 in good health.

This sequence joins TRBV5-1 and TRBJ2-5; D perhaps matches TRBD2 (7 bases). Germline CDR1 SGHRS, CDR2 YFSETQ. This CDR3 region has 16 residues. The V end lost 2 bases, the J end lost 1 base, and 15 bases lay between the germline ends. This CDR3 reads CASSFSGRGFQETQYF. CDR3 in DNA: TGCGCCAGCAGCTTCTCAGGGAGGGGGTTCCAAGAGACCCAGTACTTC.

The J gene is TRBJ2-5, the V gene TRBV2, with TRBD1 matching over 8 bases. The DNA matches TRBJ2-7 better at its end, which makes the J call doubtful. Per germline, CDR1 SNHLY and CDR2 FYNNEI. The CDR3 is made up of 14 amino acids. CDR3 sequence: CASSRTGKPGEQYF. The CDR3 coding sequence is TGTGCCAGCAGTCGGACAGGGAAACCTGGCGAGCAGTACTTC.

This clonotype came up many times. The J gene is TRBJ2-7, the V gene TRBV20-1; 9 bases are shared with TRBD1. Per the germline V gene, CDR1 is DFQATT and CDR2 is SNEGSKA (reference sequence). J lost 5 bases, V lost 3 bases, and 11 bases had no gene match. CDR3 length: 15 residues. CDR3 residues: CSARPDGTGMNEQYF. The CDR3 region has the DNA TGCAGTGCTAGGCCCGACGGGACAGGGATGAACGAGCAGTACTTC.

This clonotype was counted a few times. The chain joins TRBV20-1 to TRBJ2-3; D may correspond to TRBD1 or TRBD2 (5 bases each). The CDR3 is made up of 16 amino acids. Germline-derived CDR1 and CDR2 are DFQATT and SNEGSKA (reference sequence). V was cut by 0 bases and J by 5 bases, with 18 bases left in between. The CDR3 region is CSARDGGGEAGDTQYF. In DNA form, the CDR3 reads TGCAGTGCTAGAGATGGTGGGGGAGAGGCGGGAGATACGCAGTATTTT.

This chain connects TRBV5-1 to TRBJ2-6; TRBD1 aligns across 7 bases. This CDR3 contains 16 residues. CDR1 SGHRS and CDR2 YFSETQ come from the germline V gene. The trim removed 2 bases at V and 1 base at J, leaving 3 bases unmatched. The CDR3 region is CASSLQGNSGANVLTF. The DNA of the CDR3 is TGCGCCAGCAGCTTACAGGGGAATTCTGGGGCCAACGTCCTGACTTTC.

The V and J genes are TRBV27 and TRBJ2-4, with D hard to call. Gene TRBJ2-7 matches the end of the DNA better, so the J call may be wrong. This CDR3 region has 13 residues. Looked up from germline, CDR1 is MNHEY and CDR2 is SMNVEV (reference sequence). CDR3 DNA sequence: TGTGCCAGCAGTTTAGAAGTCTGGGGCGAGCAGTACTTC. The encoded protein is CASSLEVWGEQYF.

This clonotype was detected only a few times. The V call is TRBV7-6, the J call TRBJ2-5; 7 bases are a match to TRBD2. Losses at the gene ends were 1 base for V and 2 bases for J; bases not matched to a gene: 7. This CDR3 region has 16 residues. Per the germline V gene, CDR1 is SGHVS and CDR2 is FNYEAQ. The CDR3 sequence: CASSLGPAGRQETQYF. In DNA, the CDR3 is TGTGCCAGCAGCTTAGGCCCAGCGGGAAGGCAAGAGACCCAGTACTTC.

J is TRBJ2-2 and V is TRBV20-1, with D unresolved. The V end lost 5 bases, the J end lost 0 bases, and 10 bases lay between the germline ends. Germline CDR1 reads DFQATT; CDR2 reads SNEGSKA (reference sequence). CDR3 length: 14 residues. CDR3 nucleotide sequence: TGCAGTGCTTTTGACACCGCGAACACCGGGGAGCTGTTTTTT. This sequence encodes CSAFDTANTGELFF.

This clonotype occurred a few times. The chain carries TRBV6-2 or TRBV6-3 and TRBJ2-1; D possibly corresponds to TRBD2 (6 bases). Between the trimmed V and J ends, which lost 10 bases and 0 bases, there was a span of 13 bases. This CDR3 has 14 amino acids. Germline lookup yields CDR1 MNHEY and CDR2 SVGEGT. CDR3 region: CATFSGSSYNEQFF. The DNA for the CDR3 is TGTGCCACCTTTAGCGGTAGCTCCTACAATGAGCAGTTCTTC.

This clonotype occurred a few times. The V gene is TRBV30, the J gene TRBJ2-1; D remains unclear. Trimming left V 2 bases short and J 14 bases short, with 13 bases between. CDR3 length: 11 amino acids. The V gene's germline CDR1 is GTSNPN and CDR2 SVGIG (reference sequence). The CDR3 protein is CAWSNLELEFF. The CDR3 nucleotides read TGTGCCTGGAGTAACCTTGAGCTAGAGTTCTTC.

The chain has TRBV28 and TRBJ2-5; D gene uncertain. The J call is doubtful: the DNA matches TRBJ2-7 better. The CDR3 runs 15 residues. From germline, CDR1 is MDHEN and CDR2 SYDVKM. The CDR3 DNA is TGTGCCAGTCGTACAACGGCAGTATACTTGGACGAGCAGTACTTC. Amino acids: CASRTTAVYLDEQYF.

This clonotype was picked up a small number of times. The CDR3 here is CASSLNPHEQFF. CDR3 DNA: TGTGCCAGCAGCTTAAATCCCCATGAGCAGTTCTTC. The V and J genes are TRBV7-3 and TRBJ2-1; D not resolved. Germline values: CDR1 SGHTA, CDR2 FQGTGA. This CDR3 region has 12 residues. Trimming stripped 1 base from V and 8 bases from J, with 6 bases between.

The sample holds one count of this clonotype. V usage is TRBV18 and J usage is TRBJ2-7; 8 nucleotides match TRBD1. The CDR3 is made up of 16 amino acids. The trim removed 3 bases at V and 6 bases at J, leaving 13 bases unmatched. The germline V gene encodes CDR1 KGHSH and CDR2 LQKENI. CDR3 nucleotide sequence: TGTGCCAGCTCACCGAGTCCGGGACAGGCCCAACTCGAGCAGTACTTC. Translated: CASSPSPGQAQLEQYF.

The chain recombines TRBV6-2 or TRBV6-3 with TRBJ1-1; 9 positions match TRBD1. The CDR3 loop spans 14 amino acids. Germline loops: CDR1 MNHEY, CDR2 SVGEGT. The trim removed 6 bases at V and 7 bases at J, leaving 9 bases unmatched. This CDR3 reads CASRQTGGISEAFF. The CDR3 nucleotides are TGTGCCAGCAGGCAAACAGGGGGCATTAGTGAAGCTTTCTTT.

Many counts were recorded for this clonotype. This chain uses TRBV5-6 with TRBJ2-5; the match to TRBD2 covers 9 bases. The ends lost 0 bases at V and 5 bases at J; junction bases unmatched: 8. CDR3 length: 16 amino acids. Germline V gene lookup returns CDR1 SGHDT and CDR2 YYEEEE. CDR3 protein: CASSLGSGSPPETQYF. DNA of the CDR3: TGTGCCAGCAGCTTGGGTAGCGGGAGTCCTCCGGAGACCCAGTACTTC.

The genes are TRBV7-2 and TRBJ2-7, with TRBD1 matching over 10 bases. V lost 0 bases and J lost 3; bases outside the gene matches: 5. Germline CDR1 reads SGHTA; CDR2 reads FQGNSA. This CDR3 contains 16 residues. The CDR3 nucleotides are TGTGCCAGCAGCTTAGCGGGACAGGGGACCTACTACGAGCAGTACTTC. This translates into CASSLAGQGTYYEQYF.

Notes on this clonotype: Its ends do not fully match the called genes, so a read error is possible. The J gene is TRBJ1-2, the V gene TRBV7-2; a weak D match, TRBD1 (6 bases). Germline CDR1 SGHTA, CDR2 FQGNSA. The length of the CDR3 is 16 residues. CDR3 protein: CASSLVGGRTNYGYTF. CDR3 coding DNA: TGTGCCAGCAGCTTAGTTGGGGGGCGAACTAACTATGGCTACACTTTC.

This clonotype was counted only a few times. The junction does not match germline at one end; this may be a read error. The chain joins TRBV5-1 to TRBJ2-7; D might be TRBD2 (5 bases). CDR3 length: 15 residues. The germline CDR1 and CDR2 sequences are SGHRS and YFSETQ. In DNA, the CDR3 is TGCGCCAGCAGCTTGGAAACTAGAAGGAGCTACGGGCAGTACTTC. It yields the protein CASSLETRRSYGQYF.

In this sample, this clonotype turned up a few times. CDR3 region: CASSLNRQVDTQYF. CDR3 DNA sequence: TGTGCCAGCAGCTTAAACCGACAGGTGGATACGCAGTATTTT. The genes are TRBV7-9 and TRBJ2-3; D is possibly TRBD1 (6 bases). V was trimmed by 2 bases and J by 6 bases, leaving 12 bases between them. Germline-derived CDR1 and CDR2 are SEHNR and FQNEAQ (reference sequence). This CDR3 is 14 amino acids long.

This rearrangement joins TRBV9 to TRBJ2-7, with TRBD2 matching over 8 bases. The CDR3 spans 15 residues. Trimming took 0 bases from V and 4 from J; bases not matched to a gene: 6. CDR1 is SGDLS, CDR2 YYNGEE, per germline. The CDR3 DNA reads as TGTGCCAGCAGCGTAGCCGGGGGGGCTGCGTACGAGCAGTACTTC. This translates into CASSVAGGAAYEQYF.

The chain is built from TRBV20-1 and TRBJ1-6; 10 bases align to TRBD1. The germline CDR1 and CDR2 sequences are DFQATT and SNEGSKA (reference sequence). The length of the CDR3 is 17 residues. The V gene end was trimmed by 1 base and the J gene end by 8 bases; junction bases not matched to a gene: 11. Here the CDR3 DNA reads TGCAGTGCTAGAGTCCCGGGACAGGGGTCCTCGGATTCACCCCTCCACTTT. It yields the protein CSARVPGQGSSDSPLHF.

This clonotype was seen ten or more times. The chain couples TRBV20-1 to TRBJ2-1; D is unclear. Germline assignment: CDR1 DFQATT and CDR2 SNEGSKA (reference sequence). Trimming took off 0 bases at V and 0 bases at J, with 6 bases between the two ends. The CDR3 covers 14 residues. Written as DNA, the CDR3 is TGCAGTGCTAGAGACATTGGCTCCTACAATGAGCAGTTCTTC. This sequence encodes CSARDIGSYNEQFF.

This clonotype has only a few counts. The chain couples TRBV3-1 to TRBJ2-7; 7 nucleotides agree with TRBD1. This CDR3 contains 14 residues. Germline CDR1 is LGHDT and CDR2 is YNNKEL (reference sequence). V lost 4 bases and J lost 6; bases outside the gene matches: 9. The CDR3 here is CASSPLTGPSEQYF. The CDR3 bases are TGTGCCAGCAGCCCGCTGACAGGGCCTTCCGAGCAGTACTTC.

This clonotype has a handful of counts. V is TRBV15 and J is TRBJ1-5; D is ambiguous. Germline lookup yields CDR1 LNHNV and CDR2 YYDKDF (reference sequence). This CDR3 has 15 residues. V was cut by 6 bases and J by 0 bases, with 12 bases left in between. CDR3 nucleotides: TGTGCCACCAGTCACGGGTTACATAGCAATCAGCCCCAGCATTTT. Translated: CATSHGLHSNQPQHF.

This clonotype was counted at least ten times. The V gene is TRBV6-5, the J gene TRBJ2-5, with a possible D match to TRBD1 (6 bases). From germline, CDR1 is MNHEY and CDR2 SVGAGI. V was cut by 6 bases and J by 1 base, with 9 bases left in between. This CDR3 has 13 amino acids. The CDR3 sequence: CASSRTVQETQYF. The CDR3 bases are TGTGCCAGCAGCCGGACAGTCCAAGAGACCCAGTACTTC.

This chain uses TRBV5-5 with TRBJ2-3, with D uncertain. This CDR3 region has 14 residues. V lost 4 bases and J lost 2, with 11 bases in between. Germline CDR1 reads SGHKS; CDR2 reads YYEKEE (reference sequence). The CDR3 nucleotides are TGTGCCAGCAGCGCCCCCACTAACACAGATACGCAGTATTTT. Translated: CASSAPTNTDTQYF.

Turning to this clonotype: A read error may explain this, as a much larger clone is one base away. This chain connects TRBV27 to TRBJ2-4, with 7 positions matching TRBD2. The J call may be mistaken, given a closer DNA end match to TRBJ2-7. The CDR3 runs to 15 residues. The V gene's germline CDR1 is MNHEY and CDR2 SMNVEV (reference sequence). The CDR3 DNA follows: TGTGCCAGCAGTTGGGGGGGATCGAGTTCCTACGAGCAGTACTTC. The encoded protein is CASSWGGSSSYEQYF.

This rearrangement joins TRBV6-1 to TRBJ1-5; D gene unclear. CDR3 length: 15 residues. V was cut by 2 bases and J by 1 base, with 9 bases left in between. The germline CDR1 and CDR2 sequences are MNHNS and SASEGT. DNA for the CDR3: TGTGCCAGCAGTGAATGGAGGGCGAGCAATCAGCCCCAGCATTTT. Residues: CASSEWRASNQPQHF.

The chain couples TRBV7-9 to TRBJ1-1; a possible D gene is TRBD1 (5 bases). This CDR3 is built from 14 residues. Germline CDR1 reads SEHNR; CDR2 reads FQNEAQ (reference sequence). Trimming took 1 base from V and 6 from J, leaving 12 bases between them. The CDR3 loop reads CASSLGGREAEAFF. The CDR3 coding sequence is TGTGCCAGCAGCTTAGGGGGCAGGGAGGCTGAAGCTTTCTTT.

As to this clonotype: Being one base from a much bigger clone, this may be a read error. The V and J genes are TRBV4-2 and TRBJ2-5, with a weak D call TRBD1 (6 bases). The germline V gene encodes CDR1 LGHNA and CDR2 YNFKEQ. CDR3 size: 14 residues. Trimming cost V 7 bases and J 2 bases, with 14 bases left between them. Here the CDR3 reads CASNPGATQETQYF. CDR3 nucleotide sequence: TGTGCCAGCAACCCAGGGGCTACTCAAGAGACCCAGTACTTC.